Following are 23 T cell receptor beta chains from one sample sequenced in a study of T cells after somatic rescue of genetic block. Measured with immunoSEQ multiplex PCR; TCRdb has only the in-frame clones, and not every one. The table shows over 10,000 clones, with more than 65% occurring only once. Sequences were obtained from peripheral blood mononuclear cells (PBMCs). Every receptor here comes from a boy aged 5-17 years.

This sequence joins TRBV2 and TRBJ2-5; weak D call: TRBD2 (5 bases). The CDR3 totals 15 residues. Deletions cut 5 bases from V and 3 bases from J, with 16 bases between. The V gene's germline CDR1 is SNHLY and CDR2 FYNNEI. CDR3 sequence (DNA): TGTGCCAGCAGTTCCGAGGGTAGCAGTAAAGAGACCCAGTACTTC. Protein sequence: CASSSEGSSKETQYF.

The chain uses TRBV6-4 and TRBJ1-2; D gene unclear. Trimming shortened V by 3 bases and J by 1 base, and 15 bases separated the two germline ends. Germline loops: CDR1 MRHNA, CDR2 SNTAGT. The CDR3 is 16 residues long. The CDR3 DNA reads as TGTGCCAGCAGTGAAGTCTGGGCAGCTGGTAACTATGGCTACACCTTC. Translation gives CASSEVWAAGNYGYTF.

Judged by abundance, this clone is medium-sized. CDR3: CASSFRDSNQETQYF. DNA of the CDR3: TGCGCCAGCAGCTTCAGGGACAGTAATCAAGAGACCCAGTACTTC. The rearrangement uses TRBV5-1 and TRBJ2-5, with 7 bases matching TRBD1. V lost 2 bases, J lost 2 bases, and 6 bases stayed unmatched. Germline V gives CDR1 SGHRS, CDR2 YFSETQ. The CDR3 totals 15 residues.

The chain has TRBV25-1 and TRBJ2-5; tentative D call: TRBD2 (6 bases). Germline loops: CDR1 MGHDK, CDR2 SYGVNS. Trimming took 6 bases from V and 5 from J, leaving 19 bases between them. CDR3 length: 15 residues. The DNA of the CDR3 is TGTGCCAGCAGGATTGGGATCGGGGGTGGGGAGACCCAGTACTTC. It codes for CASRIGIGGGETQYF.

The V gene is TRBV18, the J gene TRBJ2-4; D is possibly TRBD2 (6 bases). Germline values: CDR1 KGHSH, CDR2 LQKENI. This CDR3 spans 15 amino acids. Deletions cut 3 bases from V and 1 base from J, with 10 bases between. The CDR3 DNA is TGTGCCAGCTCACCTGGAGGAGGGGCCAAAAACATTCAGTACTTC. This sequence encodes CASSPGGGAKNIQYF.

The CDR3 sequence: CASSYPEGGRYEQYF. The DNA of the CDR3 is TGTGCCAGCAGCTACCCGGAGGGAGGGCGATACGAGCAGTACTTC. This chain links TRBV13 with TRBJ2-7; TRBD2 matches 7 bases. Trimming cost V 4 bases and J 4 bases; bases outside gene matches: 10. Germline V gives CDR1 PRHDT, CDR2 FYEKMQ (reference sequence). The CDR3 has 15 residues.

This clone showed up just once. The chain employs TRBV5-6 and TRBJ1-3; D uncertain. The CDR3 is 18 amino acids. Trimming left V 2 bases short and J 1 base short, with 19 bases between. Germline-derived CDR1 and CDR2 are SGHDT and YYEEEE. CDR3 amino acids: CASSFFLATSFSGNTIYF. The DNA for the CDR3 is TGTGCCAGCAGCTTCTTCTTAGCGACATCGTTTTCTGGAAACACCATATATTTT.

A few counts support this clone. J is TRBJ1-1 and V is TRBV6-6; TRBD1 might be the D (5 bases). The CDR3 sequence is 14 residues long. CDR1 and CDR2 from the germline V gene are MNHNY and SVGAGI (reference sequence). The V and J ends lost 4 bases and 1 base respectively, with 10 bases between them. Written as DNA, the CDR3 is TGTGCCAGCAGTTTCTGGGGCCAGAACACTGAAGCTTTCTTT. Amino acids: CASSFWGQNTEAFF.

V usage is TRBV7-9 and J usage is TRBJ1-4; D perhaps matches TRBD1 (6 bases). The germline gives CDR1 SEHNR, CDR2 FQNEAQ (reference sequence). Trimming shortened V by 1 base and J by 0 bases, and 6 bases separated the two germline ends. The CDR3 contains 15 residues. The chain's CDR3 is CASSLGTATNEKLFF. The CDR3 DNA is TGTGCCAGCAGCTTAGGGACAGCAACTAATGAAAAACTGTTTTTT.

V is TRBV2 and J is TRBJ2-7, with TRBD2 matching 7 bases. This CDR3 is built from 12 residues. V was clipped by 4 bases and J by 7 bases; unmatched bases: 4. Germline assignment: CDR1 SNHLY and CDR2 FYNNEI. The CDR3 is CASSALASEQYF. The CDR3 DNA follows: TGTGCCAGCAGTGCACTAGCGTCAGAGCAGTACTTC.

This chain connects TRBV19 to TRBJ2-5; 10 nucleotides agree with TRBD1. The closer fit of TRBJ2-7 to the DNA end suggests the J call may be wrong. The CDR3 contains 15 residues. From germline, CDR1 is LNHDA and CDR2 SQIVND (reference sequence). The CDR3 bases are TGTGCCAGTAGTATAGCGGGGACAGGGGCCTACGAGCAGTACTTC. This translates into CASSIAGTGAYEQYF.

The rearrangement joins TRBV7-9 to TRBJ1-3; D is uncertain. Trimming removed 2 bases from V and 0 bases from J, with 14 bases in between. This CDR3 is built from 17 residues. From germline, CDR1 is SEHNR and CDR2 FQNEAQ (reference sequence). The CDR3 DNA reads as TGTGCCAGCAGCTTACCAGGTGGACGGAGCTCTGGAAACACCATATATTTT. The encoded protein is CASSLPGGRSSGNTIYF.

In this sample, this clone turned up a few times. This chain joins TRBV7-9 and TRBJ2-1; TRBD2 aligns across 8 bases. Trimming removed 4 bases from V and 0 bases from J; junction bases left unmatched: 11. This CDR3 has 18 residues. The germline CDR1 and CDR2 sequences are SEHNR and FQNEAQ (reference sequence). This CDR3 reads CASSSSLSGGSSYNEQFF. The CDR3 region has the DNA TGTGCCAGCAGCTCGAGTTTGAGCGGGGGCTCCTCCTACAATGAGCAGTTCTTC.

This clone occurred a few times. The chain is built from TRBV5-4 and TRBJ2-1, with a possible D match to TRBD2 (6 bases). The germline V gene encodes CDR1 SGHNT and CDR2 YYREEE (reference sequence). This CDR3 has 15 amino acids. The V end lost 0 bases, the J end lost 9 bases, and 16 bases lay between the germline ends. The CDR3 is CASSLALDYVVEQFF. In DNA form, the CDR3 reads TGTGCCAGCAGCTTGGCCCTGGACTACGTGGTTGAGCAGTTCTTC.

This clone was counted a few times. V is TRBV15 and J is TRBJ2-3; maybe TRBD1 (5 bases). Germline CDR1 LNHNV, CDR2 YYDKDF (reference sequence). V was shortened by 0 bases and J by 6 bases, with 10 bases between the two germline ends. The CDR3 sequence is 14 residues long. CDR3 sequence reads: CATSRDPGKDTQYF. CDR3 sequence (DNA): TGTGCCACCAGCAGAGATCCAGGGAAGGATACGCAGTATTTT.

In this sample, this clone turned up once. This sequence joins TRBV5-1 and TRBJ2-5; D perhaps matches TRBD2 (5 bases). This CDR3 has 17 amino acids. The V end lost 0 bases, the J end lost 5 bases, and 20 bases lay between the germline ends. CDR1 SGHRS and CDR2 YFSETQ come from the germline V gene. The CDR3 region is CASSLARTFPLRETQYF. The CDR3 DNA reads TGCGCCAGCAGCTTGGCCAGGACTTTCCCCCTCCGGGAGACCCAGTACTTC. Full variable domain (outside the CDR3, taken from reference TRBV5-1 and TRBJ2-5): KAGVTQTPRYLIKTRGQQVTLSCSPISGHRSVSWYQQTPGQGLQFLFEYFSETQRNKGNFPGRFSGRQFSNSRSEMNVSTLELGDSALYLCASSLARTFPLRETQYFGPGTRLLVL.

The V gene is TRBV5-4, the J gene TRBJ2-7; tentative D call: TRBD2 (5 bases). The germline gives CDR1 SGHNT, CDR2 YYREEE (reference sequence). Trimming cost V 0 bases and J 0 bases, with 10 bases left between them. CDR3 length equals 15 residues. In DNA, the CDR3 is TGTGCCAGCAGCTTGGGGCTAGGGAGCTCCTACGAGCAGTACTTC. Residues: CASSLGLGSSYEQYF.

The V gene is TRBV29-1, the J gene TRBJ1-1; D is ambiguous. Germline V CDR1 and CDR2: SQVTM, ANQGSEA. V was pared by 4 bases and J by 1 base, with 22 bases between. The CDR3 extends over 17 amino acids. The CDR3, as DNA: TGCAGCGTTGGGACGGTGACGAGACGATGGACGAACACTGAAGCTTTCTTT. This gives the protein CSVGTVTRRWTNTEAFF.

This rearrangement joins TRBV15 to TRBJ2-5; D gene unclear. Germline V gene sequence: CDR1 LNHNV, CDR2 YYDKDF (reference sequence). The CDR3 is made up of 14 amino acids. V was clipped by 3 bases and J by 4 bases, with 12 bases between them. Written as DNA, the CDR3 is TGTGCCACCAGCAGTTTTCGTAACAGAGAGACCCAGTACTTC. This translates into CATSSFRNRETQYF.

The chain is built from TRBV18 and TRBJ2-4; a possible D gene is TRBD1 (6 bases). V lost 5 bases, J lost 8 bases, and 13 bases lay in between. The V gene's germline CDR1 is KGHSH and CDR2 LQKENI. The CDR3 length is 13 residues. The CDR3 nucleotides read TGTGCCAGCTCAGCCTTAACAGGGTACATTCAGTACTTC. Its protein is CASSALTGYIQYF.

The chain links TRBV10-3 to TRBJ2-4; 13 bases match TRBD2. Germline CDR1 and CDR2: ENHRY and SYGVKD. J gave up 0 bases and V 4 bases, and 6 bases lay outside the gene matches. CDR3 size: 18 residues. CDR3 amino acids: CAISVGLAGAEAKNIQYF. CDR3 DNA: TGTGCCATCAGTGTTGGACTAGCGGGAGCCGAAGCCAAAAACATTCAGTACTTC.

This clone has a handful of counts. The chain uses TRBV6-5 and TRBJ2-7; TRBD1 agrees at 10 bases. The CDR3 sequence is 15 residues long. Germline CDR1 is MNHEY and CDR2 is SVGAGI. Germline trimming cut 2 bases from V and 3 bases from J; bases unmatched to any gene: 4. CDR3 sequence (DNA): TGTGCCAGCAGTTACAGGGGACAGGGGCTCTACGAGCAGTACTTC. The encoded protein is CASSYRGQGLYEQYF.

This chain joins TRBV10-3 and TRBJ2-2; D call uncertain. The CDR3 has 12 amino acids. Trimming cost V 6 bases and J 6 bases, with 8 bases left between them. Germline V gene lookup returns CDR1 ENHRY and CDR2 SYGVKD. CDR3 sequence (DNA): TGTGCCATCAGGACGTACTCCGGGGAGCTGTTTTTT. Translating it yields CAIRTYSGELFF.